This is a list of T cell receptor beta chains from one sample in a study of HIV-infected patients and healthy controls. One entry per CDR3 protein results from TCRdb running MiXCR on the 5' RACE reads. The table lists over 5,000 distinct CDR3 sequences, roughly 25% of them singletons. The source was blood, collected before antiretroviral therapy. All receptors come from an adult with HIV infection. Both conserved end residues are part of each CDR3. A D gene is named only where the DNA matches it firmly. The size field reads once, few or many counts, or a class when the clone is expanded.

J: TRBJ1-1
size: once
V: TRBV6-4
D: -
DNA: TGTGCCAGCAGTGCCGGTGGTTATGGAGAAGCTTTCTTT
CDR3: CASSAGGYGEAFF

J: TRBJ2-7
size: many
V: TRBV3-1
D: -
DNA: TGTGCCAGCAGCCCCCCAATGGACAGCTACGAGCAGTACTTC
CDR3: CASSPPMDSYEQYF

J: TRBJ1-2
size: many
V: TRBV12-3/TRBV12-4
D: TRBD1
DNA: TGTGCCAGCGGAACAGGGGGCGAGACCCCTAACTATGGCTACACCTTC
CDR3: CASGTGGETPNYGYTF

J: TRBJ1-6
size: many
V: TRBV10-3
D: -
DNA: TGTGCCATCAGTGAGGGGGCCGGCTCACCCCTCCACTTT
CDR3: CAISEGAGSPLHF

J: TRBJ2-3
size: many
V: TRBV6-6
D: -
DNA: TGTGCCAGTGTAGGGACCGCCAGCACAGATACGCAGTATTTT
CDR3: CASVGTASTDTQYF

J: TRBJ2-1
size: medium-sized
V: TRBV7-6
D: TRBD2
DNA: TGTGCCAGCAGCTTAGCGGGGACTAGCGGCTACAATGAGCAGTTCTTC
CDR3: CASSLAGTSGYNEQFF

J: TRBJ1-2
size: many
V: TRBV12-3/TRBV12-4
D: -
DNA: TGTGCCAGCAGCGGGGACGGCTATGGCTACACCTTC
CDR3: CASSGDGYGYTF

J: TRBJ2-7
size: many
V: TRBV18
D: -
DNA: TGTGCCAGCTCAACTACCGGGTCCCTCCTAAACGAGCAGTACTTC
CDR3: CASSTTGSLLNEQYF

J: TRBJ2-1
size: medium-sized
V: TRBV24-1
D: TRBD1
DNA: TGTGCCACCAGCGTTACAGGGGGCCTCGGCAATGAGCAGTTCTTC
CDR3: CATSVTGGLGNEQFF

J: TRBJ1-5
size: large
V: TRBV4-3
D: -
DNA: TGCGCCAGCAGCCAAGATATAGGGAACGATGAGCCCCAGCATTTT
CDR3: CASSQDIGNDEPQHF

J: TRBJ1-6
size: few
V: TRBV10-3
D: -
DNA: TGTGCCATCAGTGCGGATATAGAATACAGTTATAATTCACCCCTCCACTTT
CDR3: CAISADIEYSYNSPLHF